The 20 T cell receptor beta chains given below trace back to one sample, sequenced in a study of blood T cell repertoires in COVID-19. The protocol was immunoSEQ multiplex PCR, while the TCRdb copy is restricted to in-frame clones and leaves out a portion. The sample yields a few hundred thousand clones, roughly 90% seen once. The sequenced sample was peripheral blood. The receptors come from a man aged 35 to 55 with acute or convalescent COVID-19.

The rearrangement links TRBV3-1 (or the pseudogene TRBV3-2) to TRBJ2-5, with 7 bases that match TRBD1. Trimming took 4 bases from V and 2 from J; bases not matched to a gene: 4. CDR1 and CDR2 from the germline V gene are LGHDT and YNNKEL (reference sequence). The CDR3 loop spans 14 amino acids. CDR3 region: CASSLRDRQETQYF. The CDR3 DNA sequence: TGTGCCAGCAGCCTCCGGGACAGACAAGAGACCCAGTACTTC.

The gene calls are TRBV9 and TRBJ2-1, with a tentative D call TRBD2 (6 bases). The CDR3 loop spans 11 amino acids. The V gene lost 3 bases and the J gene lost 9 bases, with 7 bases spanning the gap. Germline lookup yields CDR1 SGDLS and CDR2 YYNGEE. The CDR3 DNA reads TGTGCCAGCAGCGCCGGGGGTGAGCAGTTCTTC. Translation gives CASSAGGEQFF.

V and J are TRBV27 and TRBJ2-2; D gene uncertain. Trimming removed 3 bases from V and 4 bases from J, with 6 bases in between. This CDR3 has 13 residues. Germline CDR1 MNHEY, CDR2 SMNVEV (reference sequence). The CDR3, as DNA: TGTGCCAGCAGTTTTAAGCCCACCGGGGAGCTGTTTTTT. It translates to CASSFKPTGELFF.

The CDR3 nucleotides are TGTGCCAGTAGTTCGGGGAACCAGCCCCAGCATTTT. Translation gives CASSSGNQPQHF. The gene calls are TRBV11-2 and TRBJ1-5; D is unresolved. V lost 9 bases and J 7 bases, leaving 13 bases between the germline ends. CDR1 is SGHAT and CDR2 is FQNNGV in the germline V gene. This CDR3 is built from 12 residues.

The chain has TRBV7-6 and TRBJ2-7; D is possibly TRBD1 (5 bases). The CDR3 length is 12 residues. Germline V lookup: CDR1 SGHVS, CDR2 FNYEAQ. Trimming took off 5 bases at V and 6 bases at J, with 11 bases between the two ends. This CDR3 reads CASSPQGSEQYF. In nucleotides, the CDR3 is TGTGCCAGCAGCCCCCAGGGTAGCGAGCAGTACTTC.

In this sample, this clone turned up once. V is TRBV27 and J is TRBJ1-2; D not resolved. Trimming took 6 bases from V and 8 from J, leaving 16 bases between them. Germline CDR1 reads MNHEY; CDR2 reads SMNVEV (reference sequence). This CDR3 is built from 13 residues. The CDR3 coding sequence is TGTGCCAGCAGCCCCGCTGAGGGAAGGGGCTACACCTTC. It translates to CASSPAEGRGYTF.

This clone was observed a few times. The chain links TRBV5-4 to TRBJ2-7; possibly TRBD1 for D (5 bases). Between the trimmed V and J ends, which lost 3 bases and 0 bases, there was a span of 10 bases. The CDR3 sequence is 14 residues long. Germline V gene data show CDR1 as SGHNT and CDR2 as YYREEE (reference sequence). The CDR3 is CASSSRVGSYEQYF. CDR3 DNA sequence: TGTGCCAGCAGCTCCAGGGTTGGCTCCTACGAGCAGTACTTC.

The chain is built from TRBV7-6 and TRBJ2-5, with a weak D call TRBD1 (5 bases). The CDR3 loop spans 11 amino acids. Germline V lookup: CDR1 SGHVS, CDR2 FNYEAQ. V was cut by 5 bases and J by 11 bases, with 12 bases left in between. The CDR3 reads CASSRGHPQYF. The CDR3 DNA sequence: TGTGCCAGCAGCAGAGGACACCCGCAGTACTTC.

The J gene is TRBJ1-1, the V gene TRBV27; no clear D. The CDR3 runs to 13 residues. V lost 4 bases and J lost 1, with 7 bases in between. CDR1 is MNHEY and CDR2 is SMNVEV in the germline V gene (reference sequence). The CDR3 DNA reads TGTGCCAGCAGTTGGCGGCCGAACACTGAAGCTTTCTTT. It encodes CASSWRPNTEAFF.

The chain has TRBV4-1 and TRBJ1-1, with a possible D match to TRBD1 (6 bases). This CDR3 comprises 15 residues. Deletions cut 0 bases from V and 8 bases from J, with 16 bases between. Germline CDR1 MGHRA, CDR2 YSYEKL. The CDR3 DNA reads as TGCGCCAGCAGCCAAGAAATCGCAGGGGCCCAGGAAGCTTTCTTT. Protein sequence: CASSQEIAGAQEAFF.

This chain links TRBV5-4 with TRBJ1-2, with 9 positions matching TRBD1. The ends lost 3 bases at V and 6 bases at J; junction bases unmatched: 9. The CDR3 sequence is 15 residues long. Germline V gene data show CDR1 as SGHNT and CDR2 as YYREEE (reference sequence). The CDR3 protein is CASSWGVGTGNGYTF. CDR3 sequence (DNA): TGTGCCAGCAGCTGGGGAGTCGGGACAGGGAATGGCTACACCTTC.

The chain couples TRBV7-9 to TRBJ2-1; TRBD2 matches at 15 bases. After removal of 1 base from V and 8 bases from J, the junction contained 9 bases not matched to a gene. The CDR3 has 18 residues. Per the germline V gene, CDR1 is SEHNR and CDR2 is FQNEAQ (reference sequence). CDR3 loop: CASSLVYRTSGGDYEQFF. In DNA form, the CDR3 reads TGTGCCAGCAGCTTAGTTTACCGGACTAGCGGGGGGGACTATGAGCAGTTCTTC.

The chain recombines TRBV16 with TRBJ1-2; 7 bases align to TRBD1. CDR1 is KGHSY, CDR2 FQNENV, per germline. Trimming at V came to 0 bases and at J to 8 bases, leaving 6 bases not matched to a gene. CDR3 length equals 14 residues. This CDR3 is CASSQSWDSQGYTF. In DNA, the CDR3 is TGTGCCAGCAGCCAATCATGGGACAGTCAAGGCTACACCTTC.

The chain carries TRBV27 and TRBJ1-5; D possibly corresponds to TRBD1 (5 bases). The CDR3 spans 14 residues. The germline V and J ends were trimmed by 3 bases and 7 bases, with 13 bases remaining between them. The germline V gene encodes CDR1 MNHEY and CDR2 SMNVEV (reference sequence). CDR3 loop: CASSFTGTVQPQHF. In DNA, the CDR3 is TGTGCCAGCAGTTTCACAGGTACAGTCCAGCCCCAGCATTTT.

The chain employs TRBV6-1 and TRBJ1-1; no firm D call. The CDR3 totals 13 residues. V was shortened by 3 bases and J by 0 bases, with 5 bases between the two germline ends. CDR1 and CDR2 (germline): MNHNS, SASEGT. CDR3 residues: CASSDTLNTEAFF. CDR3 sequence (DNA): TGTGCCAGCAGTGACACATTGAACACTGAAGCTTTCTTT.

The CDR3 DNA reads TGTGCCAGCAGCGACGGAGGCTATGGCTACACCTTC. This codes for CASSDGGYGYTF. V and J are TRBV28 and TRBJ1-2, with D uncertain. Germline V gene lookup returns CDR1 MDHEN and CDR2 SYDVKM. This CDR3 has 12 amino acids. Trimming removed 6 bases at V and 4 bases at J, with 9 bases between.

V gene TRBV2 combines with J gene TRBJ2-1, with no clear D. CDR3 length equals 14 residues. CDR1 SNHLY and CDR2 FYNNEI come from the germline V gene. Trimming took 4 bases from V and 3 from J, leaving 10 bases between them. The CDR3 nucleotides read TGTGCCAGCAGTGGGGCAGCCTACTACAATGAGCAGTTCTTC. Translated, it gives CASSGAAYYNEQFF. The full variable domain, rest sourced from reference TRBV2 and TRBJ2-1, is EPEVTQTPSHQVTQMGQEVILRCVPISNHLYFYWYRQILGQKVEFLVSFYNNEISEKSEIFDDQFSVERPDGSNFTLKIRSTKLEDSAMYFCASSGAAYYNEQFFGPGTRLTVL.

The chain employs TRBV19 and TRBJ2-7; a weak D match, TRBD1 (6 bases). Germline loops: CDR1 LNHDA, CDR2 SQIVND (reference sequence). V gave up 1 base and J gave up 0 bases, with 7 bases separating them. CDR3 length equals 14 residues. CDR3 region: CASSIGDNSYEQYF. The CDR3 coding sequence is TGTGCCAGTAGTATAGGGGACAACTCCTACGAGCAGTACTTC.

The chain carries TRBV7-2 and TRBJ1-5; D unresolved. Germline CDR1 reads SGHTA; CDR2 reads FQGNSA. Trimming removed 3 bases from V and 2 bases from J, with 11 bases in between. The CDR3 is 15 residues long. CDR3 residues: CASSFGNEGNQPQHF. Here the CDR3 DNA reads TGTGCCAGCAGCTTCGGCAATGAGGGCAATCAGCCCCAGCATTTT. The full variable domain, its missing parts supplied by reference TRBV7-2 and TRBJ1-5, is GAGVSQSPSNKVTEKGKDVELRCDPISGHTALYWYRQSLGQGLEFLIYFQGNSAPDKSGLPSDRFSAERTGGSVSTLTIQRTQQEDSAVYLCASSFGNEGNQPQHFGDGTRLSIL.

This sequence joins TRBV10-3 and TRBJ2-3; D might be TRBD2 (5 bases). The CDR3 is 14 residues long. The germline V and J ends were trimmed by 4 bases and 5 bases, with 13 bases remaining between them. Germline V gene sequence: CDR1 ENHRY, CDR2 SYGVKD. CDR3 loop: CAISASGSRDTQYF. Here the CDR3 DNA reads TGTGCCATCAGTGCAAGTGGGAGTAGAGATACGCAGTATTTT.